This T cell receptor (beta chain) is drawn from a study of T cells in Graves' hyperthyroidism and ophthalmopathy. Study details: Once the initial diagnosis was made, peripheral blood was obtained before any treatment.

This CDR3 spans 13 amino acids. V lost 7 bases to trimming and J lost 0 bases, with 13 bases between them. CDR1 is DFQATT, CDR2 SNEGSKA, per germline (reference sequence). This clonotype has a count of ten or more. As yet, its antigen is unknown. Overall study findings and caveats: Ophthalmopathy could be told apart from stable hyperthyroidism with a 13 V-J model.

RNA transcripts served as the template for amplifying TCR beta CDR3 regions. HTBI primers were the set used in a first-round RT-PCR of the TCR CDR3. TCRdb analysed the multiplex PCR reads with MiXCR anew, one entry per CDR3 protein. The table records more than 550,000 distinct CDR3 sequences, around 19% of them present only once. Hyperthyroidism patients were newly diagnosed, had disease duration under 2 months, and were aged 18 to 65 years. Extraction of PBMCs used roughly 9.6 ml of fresh peripheral blood. V is TRBV20-1 and J is TRBJ2-7; D is possibly TRBD1 or TRBD2 (5 bases each). The source of this sequence is a woman aged 45 to 65 with Graves' hyperthyroidism that later progressed to Graves' ophthalmopathy. Sequenced material: blood. In DNA, the CDR3 is TGCAGTGGTCGGGACGGCAGCTCCTACGAGCAGTACTTC. Encoded protein: CSGRDGSSYEQYF.